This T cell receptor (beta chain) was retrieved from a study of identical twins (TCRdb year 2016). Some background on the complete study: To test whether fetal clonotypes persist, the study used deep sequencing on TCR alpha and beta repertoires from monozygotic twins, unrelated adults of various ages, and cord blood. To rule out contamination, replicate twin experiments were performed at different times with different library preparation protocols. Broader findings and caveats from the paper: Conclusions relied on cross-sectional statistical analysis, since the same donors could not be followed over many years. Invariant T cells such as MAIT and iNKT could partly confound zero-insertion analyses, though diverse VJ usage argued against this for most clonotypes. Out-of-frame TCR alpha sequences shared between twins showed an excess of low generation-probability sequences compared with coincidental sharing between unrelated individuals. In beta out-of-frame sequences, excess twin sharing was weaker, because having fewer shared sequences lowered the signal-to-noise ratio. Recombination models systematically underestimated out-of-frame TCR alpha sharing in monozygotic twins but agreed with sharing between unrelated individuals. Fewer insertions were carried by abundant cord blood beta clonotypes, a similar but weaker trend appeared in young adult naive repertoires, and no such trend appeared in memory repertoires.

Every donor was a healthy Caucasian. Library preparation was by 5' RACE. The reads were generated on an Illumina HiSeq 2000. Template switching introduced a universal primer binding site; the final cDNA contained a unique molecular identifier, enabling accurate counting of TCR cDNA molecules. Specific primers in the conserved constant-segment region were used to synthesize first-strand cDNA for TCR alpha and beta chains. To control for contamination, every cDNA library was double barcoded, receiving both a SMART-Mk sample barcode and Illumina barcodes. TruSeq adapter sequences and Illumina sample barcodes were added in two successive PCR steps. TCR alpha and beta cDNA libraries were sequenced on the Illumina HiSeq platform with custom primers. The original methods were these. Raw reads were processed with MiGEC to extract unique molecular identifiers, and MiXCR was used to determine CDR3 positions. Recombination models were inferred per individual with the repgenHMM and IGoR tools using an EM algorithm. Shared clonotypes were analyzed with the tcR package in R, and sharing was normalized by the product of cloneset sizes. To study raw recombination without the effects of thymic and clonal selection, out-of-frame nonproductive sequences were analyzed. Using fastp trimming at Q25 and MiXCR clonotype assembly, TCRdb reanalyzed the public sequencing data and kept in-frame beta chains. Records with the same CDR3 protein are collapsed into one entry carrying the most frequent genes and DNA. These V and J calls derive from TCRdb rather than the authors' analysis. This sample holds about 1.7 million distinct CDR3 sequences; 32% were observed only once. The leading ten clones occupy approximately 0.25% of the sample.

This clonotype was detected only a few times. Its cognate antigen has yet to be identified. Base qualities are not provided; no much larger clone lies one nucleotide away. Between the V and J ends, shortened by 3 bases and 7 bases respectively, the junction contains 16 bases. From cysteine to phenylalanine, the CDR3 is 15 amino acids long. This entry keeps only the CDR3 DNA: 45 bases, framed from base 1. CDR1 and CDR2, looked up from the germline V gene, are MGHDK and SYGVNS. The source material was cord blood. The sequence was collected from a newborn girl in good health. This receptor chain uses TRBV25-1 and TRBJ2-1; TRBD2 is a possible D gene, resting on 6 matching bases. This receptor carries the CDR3 CASSEFSRERNEQFF. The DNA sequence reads TGTGCCAGCAGTGAGTTCTCGCGGGAACGGAATGAGCAGTTCTTC.